This TCR beta chain was documented in a study of CD8+ T cells in alopecia areata. The treatment was: oral pan-JAK inhibitor, 5-10 mg twice daily. Sequencing used cDNA as its template, made by extracting RNA and reverse transcribing it. Only in-frame clones appear in the TCRdb table, and some are missing; sequencing was by immunoSEQ multiplex PCR. The sample shows over 150,000 clones, roughly 64% of them seen only once. Sequencing used CD4+ T cells sorted from blood, obtained at week 24, from a patient treated with tofacitinib. The clonotype originates from a human donor with alopecia areata.

The CDR3 protein is CASSYLAPYYYEQYF. CDR3 in DNA: TGTGCCAGCAGTTACCTTGCGCCCTACTACTACGAGCAGTACTTC. The rearrangement joins TRBV6-5 to TRBJ2-7; the D is unclear. The CDR3 extends over 15 amino acids. CDR1 and CDR2 from the germline V gene are MNHEY and SVGAGI. The V end was cut by 2 bases, the J end by 3 bases, with 14 bases between.